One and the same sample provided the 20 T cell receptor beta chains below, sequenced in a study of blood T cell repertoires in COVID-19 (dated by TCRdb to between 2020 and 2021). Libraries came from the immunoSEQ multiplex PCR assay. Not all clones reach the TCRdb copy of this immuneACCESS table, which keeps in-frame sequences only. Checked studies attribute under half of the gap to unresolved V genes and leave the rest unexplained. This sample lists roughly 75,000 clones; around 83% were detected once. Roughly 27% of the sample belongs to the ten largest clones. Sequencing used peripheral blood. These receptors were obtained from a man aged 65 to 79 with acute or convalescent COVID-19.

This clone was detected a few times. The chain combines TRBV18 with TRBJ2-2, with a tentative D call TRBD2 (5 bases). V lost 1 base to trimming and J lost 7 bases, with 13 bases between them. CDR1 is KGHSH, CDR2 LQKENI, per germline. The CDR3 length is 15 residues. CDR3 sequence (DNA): TGTGCCAGCTCACCACAGATCCTAGCCGGCGGGGAGCTGTTTTTT. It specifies CASSPQILAGGELFF.

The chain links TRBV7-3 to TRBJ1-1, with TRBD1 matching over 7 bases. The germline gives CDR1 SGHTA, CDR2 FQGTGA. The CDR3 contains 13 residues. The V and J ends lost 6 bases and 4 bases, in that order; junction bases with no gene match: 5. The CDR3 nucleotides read TGTGCCAGCAGTCGACAGGGAAGCACTGAAGCTTTCTTT. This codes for CASSRQGSTEAFF.

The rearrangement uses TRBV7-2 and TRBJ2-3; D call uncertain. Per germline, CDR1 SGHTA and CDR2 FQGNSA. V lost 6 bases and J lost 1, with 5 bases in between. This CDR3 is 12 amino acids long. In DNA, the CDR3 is TGTGCCAGCAGAAGCGGCACAGATACGCAGTATTTT. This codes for CASRSGTDTQYF.

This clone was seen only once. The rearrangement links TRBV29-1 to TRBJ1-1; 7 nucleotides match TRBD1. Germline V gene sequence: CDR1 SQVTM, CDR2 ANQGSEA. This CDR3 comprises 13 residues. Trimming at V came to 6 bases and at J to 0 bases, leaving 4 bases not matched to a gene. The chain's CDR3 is CSVGQSMNTEAFF. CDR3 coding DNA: TGCAGCGTGGGACAGAGCATGAACACTGAAGCTTTCTTT.

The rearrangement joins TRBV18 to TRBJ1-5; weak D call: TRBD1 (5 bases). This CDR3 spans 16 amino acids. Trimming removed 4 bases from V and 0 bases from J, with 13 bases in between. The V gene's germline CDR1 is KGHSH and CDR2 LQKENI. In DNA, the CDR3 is TGTGCCAGCTCACTACGACAGTCGAATAGCAATCAGCCCCAGCATTTT. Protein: CASSLRQSNSNQPQHF.

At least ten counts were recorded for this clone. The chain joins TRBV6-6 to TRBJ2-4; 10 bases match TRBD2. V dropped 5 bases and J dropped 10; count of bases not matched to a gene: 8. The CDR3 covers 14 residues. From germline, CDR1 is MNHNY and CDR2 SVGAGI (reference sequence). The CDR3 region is CASSNGVTSGIQYF. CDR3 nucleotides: TGTGCCAGCAGTAACGGCGTGACTAGCGGGATTCAGTACTTC.

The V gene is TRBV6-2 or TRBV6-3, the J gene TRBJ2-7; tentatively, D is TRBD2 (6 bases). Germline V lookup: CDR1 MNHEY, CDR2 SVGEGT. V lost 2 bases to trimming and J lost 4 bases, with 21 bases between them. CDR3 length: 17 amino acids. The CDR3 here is CASSYNLGTGVFYEQYF. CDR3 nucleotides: TGTGCCAGCAGTTACAACCTAGGTACGGGAGTCTTTTACGAGCAGTACTTC.

The CDR3 DNA reads TGTGCCAGCAGTTGGACAGGGGAGAATTCACCCCTCCACTTT. Translated: CASSWTGENSPLHF. V usage is TRBV6-5 and J usage is TRBJ1-6; TRBD1 matches at 9 bases. The CDR3 totals 14 residues. V gave up 4 bases and J gave up 7 bases; unmatched junction bases: 2. Germline CDR1 and CDR2: MNHEY and SVGAGI.

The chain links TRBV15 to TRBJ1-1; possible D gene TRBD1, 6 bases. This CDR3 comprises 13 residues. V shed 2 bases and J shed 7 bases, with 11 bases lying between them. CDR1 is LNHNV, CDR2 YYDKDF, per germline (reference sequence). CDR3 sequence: CATSRFGQREAFF. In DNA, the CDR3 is TGTGCCACCAGCAGATTCGGACAGCGTGAAGCTTTCTTT.

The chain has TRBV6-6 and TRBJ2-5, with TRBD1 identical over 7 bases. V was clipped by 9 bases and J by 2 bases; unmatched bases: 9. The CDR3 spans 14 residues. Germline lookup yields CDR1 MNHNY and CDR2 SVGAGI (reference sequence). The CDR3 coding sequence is TGTGCCAGTTCTCGGACAGGTTCACAAGAGACCCAGTACTTC. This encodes CASSRTGSQETQYF.

The chain's CDR3 is CASSIGQLDGYTF. The CDR3 DNA reads TGTGCCAGTAGTATAGGCCAACTTGATGGCTACACCTTC. The chain has TRBV19 and TRBJ1-2; D is ambiguous. CDR1 LNHDA and CDR2 SQIVND come from the germline V gene (reference sequence). Deletions cut 1 base from V and 6 bases from J, with 9 bases between. The CDR3 length is 13 residues.

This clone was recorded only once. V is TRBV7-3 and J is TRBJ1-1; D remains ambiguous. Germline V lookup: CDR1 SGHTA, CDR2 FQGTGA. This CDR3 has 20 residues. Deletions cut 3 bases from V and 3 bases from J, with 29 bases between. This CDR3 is CASSLRGGQPTHKSYTEAFF. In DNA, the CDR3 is TGTGCCAGCAGCTTGAGAGGAGGCCAGCCCACTCATAAGTCATACACTGAAGCTTTCTTT.

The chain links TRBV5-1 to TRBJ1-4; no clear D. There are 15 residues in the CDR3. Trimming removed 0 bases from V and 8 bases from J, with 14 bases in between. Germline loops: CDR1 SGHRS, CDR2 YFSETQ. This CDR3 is CASSLANLSGEKLFF. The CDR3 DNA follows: TGCGCCAGCAGCTTGGCCAACTTGTCCGGGGAAAAACTGTTTTTT.

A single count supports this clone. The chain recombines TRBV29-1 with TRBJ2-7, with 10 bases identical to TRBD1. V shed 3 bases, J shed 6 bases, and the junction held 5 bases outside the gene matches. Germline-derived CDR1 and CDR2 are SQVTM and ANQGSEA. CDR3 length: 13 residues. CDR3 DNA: TGCAGCGTTGATCTCAGGACAGGGGGCGAGCAGTACTTC. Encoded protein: CSVDLRTGGEQYF.

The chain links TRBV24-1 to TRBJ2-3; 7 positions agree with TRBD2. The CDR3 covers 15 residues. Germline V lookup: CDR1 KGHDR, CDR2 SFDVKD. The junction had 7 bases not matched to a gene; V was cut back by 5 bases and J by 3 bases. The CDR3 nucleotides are TGTGCCACCAGTGCCGCGGGACTAAATACAGATACGCAGTATTTT. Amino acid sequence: CATSAAGLNTDTQYF.

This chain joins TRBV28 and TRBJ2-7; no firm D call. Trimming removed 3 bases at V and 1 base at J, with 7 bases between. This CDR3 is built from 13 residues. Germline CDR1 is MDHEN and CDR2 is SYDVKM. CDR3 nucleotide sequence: TGTGCCAGCAGTTTTGACATTTCCTACGAGCAGTACTTC. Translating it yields CASSFDISYEQYF.

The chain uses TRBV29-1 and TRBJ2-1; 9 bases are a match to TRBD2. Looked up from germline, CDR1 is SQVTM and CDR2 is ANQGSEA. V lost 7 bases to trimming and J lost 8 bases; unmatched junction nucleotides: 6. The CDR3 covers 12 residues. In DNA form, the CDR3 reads TGCAGCGCTGGACTAGCGCAGGATGAGCAGTTCTTC. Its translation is CSAGLAQDEQFF.

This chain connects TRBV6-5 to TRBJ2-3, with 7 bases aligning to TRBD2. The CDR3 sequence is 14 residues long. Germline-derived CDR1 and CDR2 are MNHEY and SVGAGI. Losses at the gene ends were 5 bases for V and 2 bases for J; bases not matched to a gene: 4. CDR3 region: CASSRAGTTDTQYF. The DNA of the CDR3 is TGTGCCAGCAGTCGAGCGGGAACCACAGATACGCAGTATTTT.

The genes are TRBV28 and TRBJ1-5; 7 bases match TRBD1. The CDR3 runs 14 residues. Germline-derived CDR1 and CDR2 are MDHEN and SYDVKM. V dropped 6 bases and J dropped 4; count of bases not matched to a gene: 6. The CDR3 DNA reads TGTGCCAGCAGACCAGGACAGGTTAATCAGCCCCAGCATTTT. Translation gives CASRPGQVNQPQHF.

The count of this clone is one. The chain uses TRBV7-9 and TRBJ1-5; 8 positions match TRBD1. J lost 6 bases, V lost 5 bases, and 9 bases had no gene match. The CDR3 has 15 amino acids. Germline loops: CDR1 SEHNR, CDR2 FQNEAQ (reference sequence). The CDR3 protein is CASSRDDRGGQPQHF. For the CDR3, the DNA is TGTGCCAGCAGCCGGGACGACAGGGGCGGTCAGCCCCAGCATTTT.